These 8 T cell receptor beta chains were all obtained from the same sample, sequenced in a study of blood T cell repertoires in COVID-19. Assay: immunoSEQ multiplex PCR; the TCRdb copy retains only in-frame clones and omits some. This table has approximately 120,000 clones, approximately 84% appearing once. Sequencing was done on a sample of peripheral blood. The receptors were sampled from a woman in her forties or fifties who had recovered from COVID-19.

The gene calls are TRBV5-8 and TRBJ1-4, with 7 bases aligning to TRBD1. Germline assignment: CDR1 SGHTS and CDR2 YDEGEE. The CDR3 loop spans 16 amino acids. J lost 7 bases, V lost 4 bases, and 13 bases had no gene match. CDR3 sequence (DNA): TGTGCCAGCAGCAAGGGACAGAAGGGCGGTGGTGAAAAACTGTTTTTT. Its translation: CASSKGQKGGGEKLFF.

The chain employs TRBV7-2 and TRBJ2-1; TRBD1 matches at 10 bases. The CDR3 extends over 15 amino acids. Trimming took 5 bases from V and 5 from J; bases not matched to a gene: 6. CDR1 SGHTA and CDR2 FQGNSA come from the germline V gene. CDR3: CASSRTGGSHNEQFF. CDR3 sequence (DNA): TGTGCCAGCAGCCGGACAGGGGGTTCGCACAATGAGCAGTTCTTC.

J is TRBJ2-5 and V is TRBV7-2; TRBD2 might be the D (5 bases). Trimming cost V 6 bases and J 3 bases, with 11 bases left between them. This CDR3 has 13 amino acids. Germline-derived CDR1 and CDR2 are SGHTA and FQGNSA. The CDR3 DNA reads as TGTGCCAGCAGGGTGATCGGGAAAGAGACCCAGTACTTC. It translates to CASRVIGKETQYF.

The chain carries TRBV10-3 and TRBJ1-5; 7 bases match TRBD1. The CDR3 extends over 14 amino acids. Germline CDR1 and CDR2: ENHRY and SYGVKD. V was pared by 4 bases and J by 7 bases, with 7 bases of the junction left unmatched. The CDR3 DNA sequence: TGTGCCATCAGTGGAACAGGGGCAGGGCAGCCCCAGCATTTT. Translation: CAISGTGAGQPQHF.

The chain employs TRBV6-5 and TRBJ2-3, with D possibly being TRBD2 (6 bases). Looked up from germline, CDR1 is MNHEY and CDR2 is SVGAGI. CDR3 size: 15 residues. With 2 bases removed from V and 3 bases from J, the gap between germline ends came to 12 bases. The DNA of the CDR3 is TGTGCCAGCAGTTACGGGGGGTTCGGAACAGATACGCAGTATTTT. Its protein is CASSYGGFGTDTQYF.

This chain connects TRBV2 to TRBJ2-7; 9 nucleotides match TRBD1. The CDR3 consists of 13 residues. Germline trimming cut 6 bases from V and 4 bases from J; bases unmatched to any gene: 4. The V gene's germline CDR1 is SNHLY and CDR2 FYNNEI. CDR3 DNA sequence: TGTGCCAGCAGCGCCGGGACAGGGTACGAGCAGTACTTC. Its protein is CASSAGTGYEQYF.

This chain connects TRBV9 to TRBJ1-1; 8 bases match TRBD1. The junction had 4 bases not matched to a gene; V was cut back by 0 bases and J by 0 bases. Germline-derived CDR1 and CDR2 are SGDLS and YYNGEE. The CDR3 has 16 amino acids. The CDR3: CASSVATGGMNTEAFF. CDR3 DNA sequence: TGTGCCAGCAGCGTAGCCACAGGGGGTATGAACACTGAAGCTTTCTTT.

CDR3 coding DNA: TGTGCCAGCAGTCCGTGGGACTACACAGATACGCAGTATTTT. This sequence encodes CASSPWDYTDTQYF. The rearrangement uses TRBV6-5 and TRBJ2-3; 7 bases match TRBD2. The germline gives CDR1 MNHEY, CDR2 SVGAGI. The CDR3 sequence is 14 residues long. After removal of 5 bases from V and 2 bases from J, the junction contained 4 bases not matched to a gene.